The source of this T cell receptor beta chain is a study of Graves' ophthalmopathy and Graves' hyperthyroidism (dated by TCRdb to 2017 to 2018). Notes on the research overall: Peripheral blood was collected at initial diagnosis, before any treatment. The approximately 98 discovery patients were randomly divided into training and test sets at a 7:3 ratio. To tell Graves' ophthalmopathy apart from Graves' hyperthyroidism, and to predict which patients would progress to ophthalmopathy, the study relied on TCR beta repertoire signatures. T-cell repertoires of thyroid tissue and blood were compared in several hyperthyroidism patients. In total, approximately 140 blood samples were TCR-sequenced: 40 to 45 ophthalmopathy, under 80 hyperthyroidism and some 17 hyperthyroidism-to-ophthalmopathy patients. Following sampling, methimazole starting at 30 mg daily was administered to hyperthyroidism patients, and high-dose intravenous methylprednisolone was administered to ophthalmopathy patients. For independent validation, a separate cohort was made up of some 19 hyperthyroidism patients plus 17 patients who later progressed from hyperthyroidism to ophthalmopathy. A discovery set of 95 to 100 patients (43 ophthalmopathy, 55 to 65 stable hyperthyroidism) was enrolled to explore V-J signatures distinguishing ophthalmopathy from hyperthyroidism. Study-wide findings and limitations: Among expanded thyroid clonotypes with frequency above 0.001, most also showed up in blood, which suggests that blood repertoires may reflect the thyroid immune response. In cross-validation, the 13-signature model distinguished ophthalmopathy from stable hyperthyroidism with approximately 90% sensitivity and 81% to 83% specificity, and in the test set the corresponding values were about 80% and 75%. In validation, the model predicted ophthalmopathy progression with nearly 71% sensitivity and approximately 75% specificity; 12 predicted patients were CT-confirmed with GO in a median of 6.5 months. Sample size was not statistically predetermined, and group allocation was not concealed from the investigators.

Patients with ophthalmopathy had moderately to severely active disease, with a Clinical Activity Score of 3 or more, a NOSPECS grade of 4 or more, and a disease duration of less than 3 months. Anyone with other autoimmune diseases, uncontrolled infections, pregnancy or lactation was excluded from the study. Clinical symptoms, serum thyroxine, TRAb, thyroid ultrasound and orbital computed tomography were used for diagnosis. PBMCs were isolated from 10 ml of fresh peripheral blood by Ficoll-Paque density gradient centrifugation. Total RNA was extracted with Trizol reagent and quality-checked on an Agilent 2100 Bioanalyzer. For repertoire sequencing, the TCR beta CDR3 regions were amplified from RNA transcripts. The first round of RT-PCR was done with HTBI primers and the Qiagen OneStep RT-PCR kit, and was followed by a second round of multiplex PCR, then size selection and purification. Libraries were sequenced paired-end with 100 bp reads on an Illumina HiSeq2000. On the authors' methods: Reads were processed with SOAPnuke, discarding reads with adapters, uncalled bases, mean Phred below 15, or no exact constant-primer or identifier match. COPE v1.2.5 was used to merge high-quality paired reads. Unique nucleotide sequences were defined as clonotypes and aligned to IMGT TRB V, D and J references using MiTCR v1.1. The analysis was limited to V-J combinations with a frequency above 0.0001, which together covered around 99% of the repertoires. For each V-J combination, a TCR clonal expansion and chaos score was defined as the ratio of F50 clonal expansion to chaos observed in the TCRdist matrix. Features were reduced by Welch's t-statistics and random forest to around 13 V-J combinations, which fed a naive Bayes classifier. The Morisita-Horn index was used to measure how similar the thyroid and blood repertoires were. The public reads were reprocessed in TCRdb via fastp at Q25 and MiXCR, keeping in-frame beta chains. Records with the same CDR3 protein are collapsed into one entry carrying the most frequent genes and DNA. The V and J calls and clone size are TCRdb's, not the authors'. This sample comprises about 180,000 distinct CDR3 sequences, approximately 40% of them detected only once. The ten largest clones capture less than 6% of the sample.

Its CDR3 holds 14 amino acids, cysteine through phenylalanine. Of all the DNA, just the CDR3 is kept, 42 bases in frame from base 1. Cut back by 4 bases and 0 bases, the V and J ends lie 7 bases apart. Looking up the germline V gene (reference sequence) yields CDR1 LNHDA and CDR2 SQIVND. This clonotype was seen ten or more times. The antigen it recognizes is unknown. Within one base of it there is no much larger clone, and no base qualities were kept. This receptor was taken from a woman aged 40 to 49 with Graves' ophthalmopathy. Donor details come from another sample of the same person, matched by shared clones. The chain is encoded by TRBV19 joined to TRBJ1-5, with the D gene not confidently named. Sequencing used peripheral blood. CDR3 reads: CASSSWHSNQPQHF. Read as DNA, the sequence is TGTGCCAGTAGTAGTTGGCATAGCAATCAGCCCCAGCATTTT.